Shown below are 8 T cell receptor beta chains from a single sample sequenced in a study of response to subunit inactivated influenza vaccine. TCRdb re-called the RT-PCR reads with MiXCR, one entry per CDR3 protein. The sample yields 600,000 to 700,000 distinct CDR3 sequences, about 15% seen once. The material was PBMCs from blood, obtained around 15 days before vaccination. These receptors were taken from a man in his fifties or sixties who received an inactivated influenza vaccine.

This clonotype was detected a few times. The chain combines TRBV14 with TRBJ1-2, with TRBD1 as a possible D gene (6 bases). Trimming cost V 3 bases and J 0 bases, with 11 bases left between them. This CDR3 is 15 amino acids long. Germline CDR1 reads SGHDN; CDR2 reads FVKESK. This CDR3 reads CASSQTGLANYGYTF. CDR3 DNA sequence: TGTGCCAGCAGCCAGACAGGTCTAGCTAACTATGGCTACACCTTC. The full variable domain, completed using reference TRBV14 and TRBJ1-2, is EAGVTQFPSHSVIEKGQTVTLRCDPISGHDNLYWYRRVMGKEIKFLLHFVKESKQDESGMPNNRFLAERTGGTYSTLKVQPAELEDSGVYFCASSQTGLANYGYTFGSGTRLTVV.

The chain has TRBV18 and TRBJ2-5; D remains unclear. The V end was cut by 4 bases, the J end by 1 base, with 7 bases between. Germline values: CDR1 KGHSH, CDR2 LQKENI. The CDR3 consists of 13 residues. The CDR3 here is CASSRAIQETQYF. The CDR3 nucleotides read TGTGCCAGCTCACGGGCCATCCAAGAGACCCAGTACTTC.

V and J are TRBV5-1 and TRBJ2-7; a weak D match, TRBD2 (6 bases). V shed 0 bases and J shed 4 bases, with 17 bases lying between them. CDR1 SGHRS and CDR2 YFSETQ come from the germline V gene. The CDR3 spans 16 residues. Written as DNA, the CDR3 is TGCGCCAGCAGCTTGGAGGCGTGGGAGGAACGATACGAGCAGTACTTC. Translated, it gives CASSLEAWEERYEQYF.

The chain has TRBV12-3 or TRBV12-4 and TRBJ2-2; D is ambiguous. This CDR3 has 15 amino acids. Trimming took 3 bases from V and 4 from J, leaving 12 bases between them. The chain's CDR3 is CASSFDGLGTGELFF. The CDR3 bases are TGTGCCAGCAGTTTTGACGGGTTAGGCACCGGGGAGCTGTTTTTT.

The chain uses TRBV27 and TRBJ1-2, with 9 bases that match TRBD1. The V gene end was trimmed by 2 bases and the J gene end by 7 bases; junction bases not matched to a gene: 8. Germline V CDR1 and CDR2: MNHEY, SMNVEV (reference sequence). The CDR3 consists of 15 residues. CDR3 loop: CASSLGQGRQGGYTF. The CDR3 nucleotides are TGTGCCAGCAGTTTAGGACAGGGGAGGCAAGGTGGCTACACCTTC.

The V call is TRBV24-1, the J call TRBJ2-2, with D perhaps assigned TRBD1 or TRBD2 (6 bases each). The germline V gene encodes CDR1 KGHDR and CDR2 SFDVKD. Trimming took off 0 bases at V and 0 bases at J, with 10 bases between the two ends. The CDR3 has 17 amino acids. CDR3 in DNA: TGTGCCACCAGTGATTTGCCGGGGGCGACGAACACCGGGGAGCTGTTTTTT. Translated: CATSDLPGATNTGELFF.

This clonotype was found a few times. This rearrangement joins TRBV5-5 to TRBJ2-1; 9 nucleotides match TRBD1. The CDR3 loop spans 13 amino acids. V shed 7 bases, J shed 10 bases, and the junction held 9 bases outside the gene matches. Germline loops: CDR1 SGHKS, CDR2 YYEKEE (reference sequence). The CDR3 loop is CASAWTGDGEQFF. For the CDR3, the DNA is TGTGCCAGCGCCTGGACAGGGGATGGGGAGCAGTTCTTC.

V is TRBV27 and J is TRBJ2-7; D not certain. V dropped 0 bases and J dropped 5 bases, with 11 bases sitting between them. The CDR3 consists of 14 residues. CDR1 MNHEY and CDR2 SMNVEV come from the germline V gene (reference sequence). The chain's CDR3 is CASSLSTLPHEQYF. The CDR3 region has the DNA TGTGCCAGCAGTTTATCTACCCTACCCCACGAGCAGTACTTC.